The 30 T cell receptor beta chains below were found in one sample sequenced in a study of Ad26.COV2.S vaccination and SARS-CoV-2 variants. Indicated treatment: roughly 19 received Ad26.COV2.S at low or high dose, single or two shots; about 5 received placebo; per-sample allocation not given. The study sampled participants on day 63 after the first vaccine or placebo injection. Sequencing was performed with immunoSEQ multiplex PCR; in TCRdb, only in-frame clones are kept and a portion is missing. Of hundreds of thousands of clones listed, roughly 90% are singletons. Sequencing was performed on peripheral blood, taken in a trial of Ad26.COV2.S vaccine versus placebo. The receptors derive from a person between 18 and 60 years old who received the Ad26.COV2.S COVID-19 vaccine or a placebo.

The chain couples TRBV9 to TRBJ2-1; no clear D. V was pared by 2 bases and J by 0 bases, with 6 bases between. The CDR3 length is 14 residues. Looked up from germline, CDR1 is SGDLS and CDR2 is YYNGEE. CDR3 loop: CASSVEDSYNEQFF. The DNA of the CDR3 is TGTGCCAGCAGCGTTGAGGACTCCTACAATGAGCAGTTCTTC. Using reference TRBV9 and TRBJ2-1 for the parts outside the CDR3, the full variable domain is DSGVTQTPKHLITATGQRVTLRCSPRSGDLSVYWYQQSLDQGLQFLIQYYNGEERAKGNILERFSAQQFPDLHSELNLSSLELGDSALYFCASSVEDSYNEQFFGPGTRLTVL.

The chain uses TRBV4-1 and TRBJ2-3, with D possibly being TRBD1 (5 bases). Trimming took off 3 bases at V and 0 bases at J, with 13 bases between the two ends. There are 16 residues in the CDR3. CDR1 and CDR2 from the germline V gene are MGHRA and YSYEKL. CDR3 in amino acids: CASSQYRGPSTDTQYF. The CDR3 DNA is TGCGCCAGCAGCCAGTATAGGGGTCCTAGCACAGATACGCAGTATTTT.

V and J are TRBV7-8 and TRBJ2-2; D is undetermined. CDR1 SGHVS and CDR2 FQNEAQ come from the germline V gene. The germline V and J ends were trimmed by 0 bases and 8 bases, with 4 bases remaining between them. This CDR3 is built from 12 residues. The DNA for the CDR3 is TGTGCCAGCAGCTTAGCGGGGGGGGAGCTGTTTTTT. Translated, it gives CASSLAGGELFF.

The rearrangement links TRBV4-3 to TRBJ2-4, with TRBD1 matching over 7 bases. J gave up 7 bases and V 0 bases, and 3 bases lay outside the gene matches. The CDR3 loop spans 14 amino acids. The germline CDR1 and CDR2 sequences are LGHNA and YSLEER. The CDR3 region has the DNA TGCGCCAGCAGCCAAGAGGCCAGGGGGAACATTCAGTACTTC. Protein: CASSQEARGNIQYF.

The genes are TRBV6-5 and TRBJ1-2, with 8 positions matching TRBD1. Germline trimming cut 4 bases from V and 8 bases from J; bases unmatched to any gene: 3. Germline CDR1 and CDR2: MNHEY and SVGAGI. This CDR3 contains 12 residues. CDR3 sequence: CASSLTGVGYTF. The CDR3 region has the DNA TGTGCCAGCAGTTTGACAGGGGTCGGCTACACCTTC.

The table lists this clone with a count of one. The genes are TRBV27 and TRBJ1-5, with D perhaps matching TRBD1 (5 bases). The CDR3 covers 19 residues. Trimming removed 6 bases from V and 0 bases from J, with 24 bases in between. Germline CDR1 MNHEY, CDR2 SMNVEV (reference sequence). The CDR3 nucleotides read TGTGCCAGCAGGAATCCGGGACTCGCCACCCCATGTAGCAATCAGCCCCAGCATTTT. Protein product: CASRNPGLATPCSNQPQHF.

This sequence joins TRBV10-1 and TRBJ2-7, with 8 nucleotides matching TRBD2. V trimming: 2 bases; J trimming: 3 bases; junction bases outside the gene matches: 0. Germline V gene sequence: CDR1 WNHNN, CDR2 SYGVQD (reference sequence). The CDR3 totals 13 residues. The CDR3 DNA sequence: TGCGCCAGCAGTGAGGCGGGGGGCTACGAGCAGTACTTC. The encoded protein is CASSEAGGYEQYF.

The chain carries TRBV7-2 and TRBJ2-1; 8 positions agree with TRBD2. V was pared by 1 base and J by 6 bases, with 5 bases of the junction left unmatched. This CDR3 is built from 15 residues. The germline gives CDR1 SGHTA, CDR2 FQGNSA. CDR3: CASSLVASGLNEQFF. In nucleotides, the CDR3 is TGTGCCAGCAGCTTAGTGGCTAGCGGGCTCAATGAGCAGTTCTTC. The full variable domain, with the rest looked up from reference TRBV7-2 and TRBJ2-1, is GAGVSQSPSNKVTEKGKDVELRCDPISGHTALYWYRQSLGQGLEFLIYFQGNSAPDKSGLPSDRFSAERTGGSVSTLTIQRTQQEDSAVYLCASSLVASGLNEQFFGPGTRLTVL.

This chain joins TRBV10-3 and TRBJ2-2; maybe TRBD1 (6 bases). The germline V gene encodes CDR1 ENHRY and CDR2 SYGVKD. V was trimmed by 3 bases and J by 8 bases, leaving 10 bases between them. This CDR3 is built from 13 residues. For the CDR3, the DNA is TGTGCCATCAGTGAACTACAGGGAGGGGAGCTGTTTTTT. Its protein product is CAISELQGGELFF.

Remarks on this clone: The junction and the germline gene differ at one end; a read error may be behind it. The V gene is TRBV7-2, the J gene TRBJ2-3; 10 bases agree with TRBD2. CDR1 is SGHTA, CDR2 FQGNSA, per germline. The CDR3 extends over 12 amino acids. CDR3 loop: CASSLAGVAQYF. In nucleotides, the CDR3 is TGTGCCAGCAGCCTAGCGGGGGTTGCGCAGTATTTT.

The chain recombines TRBV3-1 (or the pseudogene TRBV3-2) with TRBJ2-1; 11 bases fit TRBD2. Germline trimming cut 1 base from V and 4 bases from J; bases unmatched to any gene: 9. The germline CDR1 and CDR2 sequences are LGHDT and YNNKEL (reference sequence). The CDR3 loop spans 18 amino acids. CDR3 nucleotide sequence: TGTGCCAGCAGCCAAGTTGCTAGCGGGGGGACTTTTTACAATGAGCAGTTCTTC. It yields the protein CASSQVASGGTFYNEQFF.

The chain's CDR3 is CSASGSGGGSTEAFF. As DNA, the CDR3 is TGCAGTGCTAGTGGGAGTGGAGGGGGAAGCACTGAAGCTTTCTTT. The chain is built from TRBV20-1 and TRBJ1-1, with D possibly being TRBD1 (6 bases). V was clipped by 3 bases and J by 4 bases, with 18 bases between them. This CDR3 comprises 15 residues. The V gene's germline CDR1 is DFQATT and CDR2 SNEGSKA (reference sequence).

The gene calls are TRBV6-5 and TRBJ1-5; no clear D gene. Germline V gene sequence: CDR1 MNHEY, CDR2 SVGAGI. With 6 bases removed from V and 4 bases from J, the gap between germline ends came to 16 bases. CDR3 length: 15 amino acids. The CDR3 sequence: CASRREGGGNQPQHF. As DNA, the CDR3 is TGTGCCAGCAGACGGGAGGGAGGCGGAAATCAGCCCCAGCATTTT.

This clone has a single count. V is TRBV29-1 and J is TRBJ2-2; TRBD2 is a possible D gene (5 bases). The V and J ends lost 4 bases and 3 bases respectively, with 9 bases between them. The germline gives CDR1 SQVTM, CDR2 ANQGSEA. The CDR3 consists of 13 residues. CDR3 region: CSVVVGDTGELFF. CDR3 DNA sequence: TGCAGCGTTGTGGTCGGGGACACCGGGGAGCTGTTTTTT.

In the case of this clone: Different DNA sequences within this sample yield the same CDR3. V usage is TRBV7-9 and J usage is TRBJ1-1; D ambiguous. The CDR3 has 13 amino acids. V lost 3 bases and J 0 bases, leaving 5 bases between the germline ends. CDR1 is SEHNR and CDR2 is FQNEAQ in the germline V gene (reference sequence). The CDR3 DNA reads TGTGCCAGCAGCTTTTCTATGAACACTGAAGCTTTCTTT. It is translated as CASSFSMNTEAFF.

V and J are TRBV19 and TRBJ2-7, with 10 bases aligning to TRBD1. The length of the CDR3 is 15 residues. The V segment lost 5 bases and the J segment 6 bases; nucleotides outside the gene matches: 10. Looked up from germline, CDR1 is LNHDA and CDR2 is SQIVND (reference sequence). In nucleotides, the CDR3 is TGTGCCAGTAGTCTCCAGGGACAGGGGTCCCTCGAGCAGTACTTC. As protein: CASSLQGQGSLEQYF.

The CDR3 spells CASSQEPRGHYNEQFF. In nucleotides, the CDR3 is TGCGCCAGCAGCCAAGAACCCAGGGGGCATTACAATGAGCAGTTCTTC. The chain carries TRBV4-1 and TRBJ2-1; 8 bases map to TRBD1. The CDR3 extends over 16 amino acids. V trimming: 0 bases; J trimming: 4 bases; junction bases outside the gene matches: 5. Germline V gene sequence: CDR1 MGHRA, CDR2 YSYEKL.

The chain carries TRBV4-1 and TRBJ2-7; D remains unclear. Germline CDR1 reads MGHRA; CDR2 reads YSYEKL. Trimming shortened V by 4 bases and J by 3 bases, and 10 bases separated the two germline ends. The CDR3 loop spans 13 amino acids. The CDR3 loop reads CASSPTTFYEQYF. The DNA of the CDR3 is TGCGCCAGCAGCCCGACGACTTTCTACGAGCAGTACTTC.

This clone is a singleton in its sample. The chain is built from TRBV5-1 and TRBJ2-7; D is ambiguous. Germline CDR1 SGHRS, CDR2 YFSETQ. This CDR3 region has 11 residues. V lost 5 bases, J lost 3 bases, and 6 bases lay in between. This chain's CDR3 is CASRNNYEQYF. In nucleotides, the CDR3 is TGCGCCAGCAGGAACAACTACGAGCAGTACTTC.

The rearrangement links TRBV9 to TRBJ2-5; maybe TRBD2 (6 bases). There are 14 residues in the CDR3. CDR1 and CDR2 (germline): SGDLS, YYNGEE. Trimming cost V 4 bases and J 5 bases, with 15 bases left between them. DNA for the CDR3: TGTGCCAGCAGCATCCGAGACGGAGGGGAGACCCAGTACTTC. It encodes CASSIRDGGETQYF.

The chain recombines TRBV5-1 with TRBJ2-3, with a possible D match to TRBD2 (6 bases). V lost 4 bases to trimming and J lost 6 bases, with 18 bases between them. The CDR3 length is 15 residues. Looked up from germline, CDR1 is SGHRS and CDR2 is YFSETQ. Written as DNA, the CDR3 is TGCGCCAGCAGCCTACTCGGGAGCAGCGGGGATACGCAGTATTTT. Protein: CASSLLGSSGDTQYF.

The J gene is TRBJ2-3, the V gene TRBV18; 10 bases fit TRBD1. The CDR3 has 16 residues. CDR1 KGHSH and CDR2 LQKENI come from the germline V gene. The junction had 7 bases not matched to a gene; V was cut back by 6 bases and J by 1 base. The CDR3 here is CASSPGDRGGTDTQYF. CDR3 DNA sequence: TGTGCCAGCTCTCCAGGGGACAGGGGAGGCACAGATACGCAGTATTTT.

The CDR3 here is CASSLEWGRPLTDTQYF. The CDR3, as DNA: TGCGCCAGCAGCTTGGAGTGGGGCCGACCCCTCACAGATACGCAGTATTTT. The chain employs TRBV5-1 and TRBJ2-3, with D possibly being TRBD1 (5 bases). There are 17 residues in the CDR3. CDR1 is SGHRS, CDR2 YFSETQ, per germline. V lost 0 bases and J lost 2, with 16 bases in between. Variable domain in full (rest from reference TRBV5-1 and TRBJ2-3): KAGVTQTPRYLIKTRGQQVTLSCSPISGHRSVSWYQQTPGQGLQFLFEYFSETQRNKGNFPGRFSGRQFSNSRSEMNVSTLELGDSALYLCASSLEWGRPLTDTQYFGPGTRLTVL.

J is TRBJ2-5 and V is TRBV5-1, with 9 bases aligning to TRBD1. V was pared by 0 bases and J by 5 bases, with 11 bases of the junction left unmatched. CDR3 length: 17 residues. Germline CDR1 reads SGHRS; CDR2 reads YFSETQ. Written as DNA, the CDR3 is TGCGCCAGCAGCTTGGGGATTACAGGGGGCCTCGGTGAGACCCAGTACTTC. Residues: CASSLGITGGLGETQYF.

The chain joins TRBV27 to TRBJ1-1, with a weak D call TRBD1 (6 bases). This CDR3 region has 15 residues. The V end was cut by 2 bases, the J end by 1 base, with 11 bases between. Germline CDR1 and CDR2: MNHEY and SMNVEV (reference sequence). The chain's CDR3 is CASSLETGSNTEAFF. CDR3 DNA: TGTGCCAGCAGTTTAGAGACAGGATCGAACACTGAAGCTTTCTTT.

The genes are TRBV5-3 and TRBJ2-1, with 8 bases matching TRBD1. TRBV5-3 is an ORF, and what it does is uncertain. Losses at the gene ends were 4 bases for V and 10 bases for J; bases not matched to a gene: 19. This CDR3 spans 17 amino acids. CDR3 loop: CARSPRGQGAANKEQFF. The CDR3 bases are TGTGCCAGAAGCCCGAGAGGACAGGGAGCGGCTAATAAGGAGCAGTTCTTC.

In this sample, this clone turned up once. The V call is TRBV6-2 or TRBV6-3, the J call TRBJ2-1; D is perhaps TRBD1 (6 bases). CDR1 MNHEY and CDR2 SVGEGT come from the germline V gene. Between the trimmed V and J ends, which lost 4 bases and 0 bases, there was a span of 10 bases. The CDR3 is 15 residues long. In DNA form, the CDR3 reads TGTGCCAGCAGTTCCACAGGGAACTCCTACAATGAGCAGTTCTTC. This gives the protein CASSSTGNSYNEQFF.

The chain couples TRBV6-1 to TRBJ2-7, with a weak D call TRBD1 (6 bases). The germline gives CDR1 MNHNS, CDR2 SASEGT. The CDR3 runs 15 residues. V was cut by 2 bases and J by 3 bases, with 14 bases left in between. CDR3 sequence reads: CASSELGQGIYEQYF. The CDR3 coding sequence is TGTGCCAGCAGTGAACTCGGTCAGGGGATCTACGAGCAGTACTTC.

The chain's CDR3 is CASSTTTGGSYNEQFF. CDR3 bases: TGTGCCAGCAGCACGACGACAGGGGGTTCCTACAATGAGCAGTTCTTC. The chain joins TRBV7-9 to TRBJ2-1; TRBD1 matches at 9 bases. In germline, CDR1 is SEHNR, CDR2 FQNEAQ (reference sequence). The CDR3 loop spans 16 amino acids. Trimming took 5 bases from V and 1 from J; bases not matched to a gene: 6. Filled out from reference TRBV7-9 and TRBJ2-1, the complete variable domain reads DTGVSQNPRHKITKRGQNVTFRCDPISEHNRLYWYRQTLGQGPEFLTYFQNEAQLEKSRLLSDRFSAERPKGSFSTLEIQRTEQGDSAMYLCASSTTTGGSYNEQFFGPGTRLTVL.

The chain's CDR3 is CAIQDGARTNEQFF. CDR3 DNA sequence: TGTGCCATCCAAGACGGTGCGAGAACTAATGAGCAGTTCTTC. The chain uses TRBV10-3 and TRBJ2-1; the D is unclear. Germline CDR1 and CDR2: ENHRY and SYGVKD. Trimming shortened V by 8 bases and J by 7 bases, and 18 bases separated the two germline ends. The CDR3 is 14 residues long.